These 10 T cell receptor beta chains originate from one sample sequenced in a study of T cell changes during pregnancy in multiple sclerosis. Sequenced by immunoSEQ multiplex PCR; TCRdb stores in-frame clones only, minus some. The sample consists of about 120,000 clones, about 94% of them appearing once. The sequencing used peripheral blood, collected in the third trimester of pregnancy. The receptors were sampled from a female donor with multiple sclerosis, enrolled in a pregnancy study.

This clone was counted a single time. The chain has TRBV19 and TRBJ2-2, with TRBD1 matching 7 bases. CDR1 is LNHDA, CDR2 SQIVND, per germline (reference sequence). Unmatched junction bases numbered 7, after V lost 5 bases and J lost 4 bases. This CDR3 spans 15 amino acids. The CDR3 nucleotides read TGTGCCAGTAGTCCAACAGGGGTTCGCACCGGGGAGCTGTTTTTT. Translating it yields CASSPTGVRTGELFF.

The V gene is TRBV5-4, the J gene TRBJ2-5; D remains ambiguous. V lost 1 base to trimming and J lost 1 base, with 8 bases between them. The germline V gene has CDR1 SGHNT and CDR2 YYREEE (reference sequence). The CDR3 extends over 14 amino acids. The CDR3 DNA follows: TGTGCCAGCAGCTTGATTGGCAGCCAAGAGACCCAGTACTTC. Translating gives CASSLIGSQETQYF.

This rearrangement joins TRBV5-8 to TRBJ1-5; maybe TRBD1 (5 bases). The CDR3 spans 14 residues. Germline CDR1 is SGHTS and CDR2 is YDEGEE. V was pared by 3 bases and J by 6 bases, with 13 bases between. The CDR3 protein is CASSSGQRVQPQHF. The CDR3 DNA follows: TGTGCCAGCAGCTCAGGACAACGGGTTCAGCCCCAGCATTTT.

This chain connects TRBV7-8 to TRBJ2-5, with a possible D match to TRBD1 (7 bases). The V and J ends lost 5 bases and 7 bases respectively, with 14 bases between them. Germline V gene data show CDR1 as SGHVS and CDR2 as FQNEAQ. The CDR3 has 13 amino acids. CDR3 amino acids: CASSLAQGGTQYF. The DNA for the CDR3 is TGTGCCAGCAGCCTCGCCCAGGGGGGGACCCAGTACTTC.

The chain recombines TRBV7-2 with TRBJ2-1; D uncertain. The germline V gene has CDR1 SGHTA and CDR2 FQGNSA. V was pared by 4 bases and J by 14 bases, with 21 bases between. This CDR3 is built from 14 residues. The CDR3, as DNA: TGTGCCAGCAGCTACCCCCCCCCGGGTCGGATCGAGTTCTTC. This encodes CASSYPPPGRIEFF.

This chain connects TRBV29-1 to TRBJ2-7; 7 bases map to TRBD2. The CDR3 is 10 amino acids. V shed 4 bases and J 6 bases; nucleotides not matched to a gene: 0. Germline CDR1 reads SQVTM; CDR2 reads ANQGSEA. CDR3 sequence (DNA): TGCAGCGTTGGGGGGGGCGAGCAGTACTTC. As protein: CSVGGGEQYF.

V and J are TRBV5-4 and TRBJ1-2, with TRBD1 as a possible D gene (6 bases). The CDR3 is 14 residues long. The V end lost 4 bases, the J end lost 7 bases, and 17 bases lay between the germline ends. CDR1 is SGHNT and CDR2 is YYREEE in the germline V gene (reference sequence). The CDR3, as DNA: TGTGCCAGCAGCCAAAAGGGGGGGGCCCGTGGCTACACCTTC. Translating gives CASSQKGGARGYTF.

The chain couples TRBV6-5 to TRBJ2-1; D call uncertain. CDR3 size: 15 residues. The germline gives CDR1 MNHEY, CDR2 SVGAGI. Trimming cost V 5 bases and J 0 bases, with 11 bases left between them. The CDR3 loop reads CASSGQRSSYNEQFF. CDR3 bases: TGTGCCAGCAGTGGCCAGAGGAGCTCCTACAATGAGCAGTTCTTC.

There are a few counts of this clone. CDR3 DNA: TGTGCCACCAGCAGAGATCCCGGTGAAAAACTGTTTTTT. Translating it yields CATSRDPGEKLFF. The chain couples TRBV15 to TRBJ1-4; D gene uncertain. This CDR3 is 13 amino acids long. Per the germline V gene, CDR1 is LNHNV and CDR2 is YYDKDF (reference sequence). Trimming shortened V by 0 bases and J by 7 bases, and 6 bases separated the two germline ends.

This chain links TRBV9 with TRBJ1-3; possible D gene TRBD1, 6 bases. The V end was cut by 0 bases, the J end by 0 bases, with 10 bases between. The CDR3 is made up of 16 amino acids. Germline V gene lookup returns CDR1 SGDLS and CDR2 YYNGEE. The CDR3 sequence: CASSVGGGSSGNTIYF. The CDR3 region has the DNA TGTGCCAGCAGCGTAGGTGGGGGCAGCTCTGGAAACACCATATATTTT. The entire variable domain, with the rest obtained from reference TRBV9 and TRBJ1-3, is as follows: DSGVTQTPKHLITATGQRVTLRCSPRSGDLSVYWYQQSLDQGLQFLIQYYNGEERAKGNILERFSAQQFPDLHSELNLSSLELGDSALYFCASSVGGGSSGNTIYFGEGSWLTVV.